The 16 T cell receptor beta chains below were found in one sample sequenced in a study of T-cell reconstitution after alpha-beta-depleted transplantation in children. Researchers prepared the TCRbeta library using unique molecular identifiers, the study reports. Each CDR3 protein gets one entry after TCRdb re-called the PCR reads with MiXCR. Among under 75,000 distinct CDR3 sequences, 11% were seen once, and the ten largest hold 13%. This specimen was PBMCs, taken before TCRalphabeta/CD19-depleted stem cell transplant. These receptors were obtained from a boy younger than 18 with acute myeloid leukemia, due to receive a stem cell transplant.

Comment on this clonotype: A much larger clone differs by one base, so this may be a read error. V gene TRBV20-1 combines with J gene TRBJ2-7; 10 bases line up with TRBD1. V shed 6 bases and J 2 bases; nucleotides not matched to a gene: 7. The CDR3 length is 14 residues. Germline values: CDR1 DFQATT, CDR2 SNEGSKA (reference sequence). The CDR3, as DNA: TGCAGTGCAGAGGCCGGGACAGGGGCCTACGAGCAGTACTTC. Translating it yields CSAEAGTGAYEQYF.

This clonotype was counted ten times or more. The CDR3 spells CASSHPFGQSSNNQPQHF. CDR3 in DNA: TGTGCCAGCAGTCACCCGTTCGGACAGTCCTCTAACAATCAGCCCCAGCATTTT. The V gene is TRBV6-2 or TRBV6-3, the J gene TRBJ1-5, with D possibly TRBD1 on 6 matching bases. V was pared by 5 bases and J by 3 bases, with 23 bases between. CDR3 length: 18 amino acids. Germline CDR1 is MNHEY and CDR2 is SVGEGT.

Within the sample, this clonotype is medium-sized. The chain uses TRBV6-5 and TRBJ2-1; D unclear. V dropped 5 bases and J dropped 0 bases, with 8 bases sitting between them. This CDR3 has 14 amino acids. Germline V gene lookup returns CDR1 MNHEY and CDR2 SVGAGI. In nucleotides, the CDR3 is TGTGCCAGCAGTCCCTCCTCCTCCTACAATGAGCAGTTCTTC. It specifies CASSPSSSYNEQFF.

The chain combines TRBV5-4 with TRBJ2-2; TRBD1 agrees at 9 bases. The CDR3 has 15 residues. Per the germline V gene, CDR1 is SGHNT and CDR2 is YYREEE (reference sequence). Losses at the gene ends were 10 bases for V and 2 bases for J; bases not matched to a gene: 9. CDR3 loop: CAGGGGQGNTGELFF. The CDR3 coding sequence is TGTGCCGGGGGCGGGGGACAGGGAAACACCGGGGAGCTGTTTTTT.

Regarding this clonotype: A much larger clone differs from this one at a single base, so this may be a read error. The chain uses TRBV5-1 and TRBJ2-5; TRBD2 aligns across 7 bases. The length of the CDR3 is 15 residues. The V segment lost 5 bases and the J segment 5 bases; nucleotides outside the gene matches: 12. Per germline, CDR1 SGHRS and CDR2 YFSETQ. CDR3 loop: CASRPEAGRPETQYF. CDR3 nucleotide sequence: TGCGCCAGCAGGCCCGAAGCGGGACGTCCGGAGACCCAGTACTTC.

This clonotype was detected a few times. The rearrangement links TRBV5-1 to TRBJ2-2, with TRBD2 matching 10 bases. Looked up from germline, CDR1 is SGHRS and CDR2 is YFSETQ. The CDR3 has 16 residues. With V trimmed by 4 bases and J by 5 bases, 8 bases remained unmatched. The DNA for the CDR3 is TGCGCCAGCAGCAAAGAGGGACTAGCGAGGACCGGGGAGCTGTTTTTT. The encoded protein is CASSKEGLARTGELFF.

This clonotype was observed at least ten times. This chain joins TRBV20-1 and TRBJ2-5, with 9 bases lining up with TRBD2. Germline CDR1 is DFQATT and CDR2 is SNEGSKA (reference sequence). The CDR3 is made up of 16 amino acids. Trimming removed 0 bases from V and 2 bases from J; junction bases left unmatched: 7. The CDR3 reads CSARDPGLAPQETQYF. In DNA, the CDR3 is TGCAGTGCTAGAGATCCCGGACTAGCGCCTCAAGAGACCCAGTACTTC.

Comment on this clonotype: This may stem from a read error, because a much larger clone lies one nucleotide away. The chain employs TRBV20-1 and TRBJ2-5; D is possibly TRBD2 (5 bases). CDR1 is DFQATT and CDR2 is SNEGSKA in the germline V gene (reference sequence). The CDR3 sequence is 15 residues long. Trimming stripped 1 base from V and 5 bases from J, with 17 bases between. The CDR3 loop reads CSARVWTSFNETQYF. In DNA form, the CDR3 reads TGCAGTGCTAGAGTGTGGACTTCATTTAATGAGACCCAGTACTTC.

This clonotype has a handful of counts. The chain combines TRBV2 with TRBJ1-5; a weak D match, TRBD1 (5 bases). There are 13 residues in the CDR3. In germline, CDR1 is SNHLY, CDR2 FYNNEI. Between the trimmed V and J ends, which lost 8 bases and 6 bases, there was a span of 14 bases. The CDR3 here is CASATRAGQPQHF. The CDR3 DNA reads TGTGCCAGCGCCACCAGGGCCGGTCAGCCCCAGCATTTT.

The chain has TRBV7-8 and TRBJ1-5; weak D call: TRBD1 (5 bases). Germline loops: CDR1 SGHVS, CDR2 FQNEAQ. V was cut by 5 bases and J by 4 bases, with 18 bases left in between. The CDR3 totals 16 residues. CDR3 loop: CASSPPGQGGNQPQHF. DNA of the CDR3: TGTGCCAGCAGCCCCCCAGGTCAGGGTGGGAATCAGCCCCAGCATTTT.

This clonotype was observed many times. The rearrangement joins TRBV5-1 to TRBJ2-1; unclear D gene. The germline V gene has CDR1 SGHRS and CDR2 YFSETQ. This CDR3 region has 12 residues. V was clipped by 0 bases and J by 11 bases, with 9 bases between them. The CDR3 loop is CASSLVLEQQFF. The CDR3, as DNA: TGCGCCAGCAGCTTGGTCCTAGAACAGCAGTTCTTC.

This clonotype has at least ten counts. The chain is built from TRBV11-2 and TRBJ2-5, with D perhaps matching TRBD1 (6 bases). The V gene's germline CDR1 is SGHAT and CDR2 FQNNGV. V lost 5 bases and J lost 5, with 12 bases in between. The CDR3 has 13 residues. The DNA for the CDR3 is TGTGCCAGCAGCGTAACAGGGTTGGAGACCCAGTACTTC. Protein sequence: CASSVTGLETQYF. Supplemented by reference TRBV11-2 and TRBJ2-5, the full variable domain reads EAGVAQSPRYKIIEKRQSVAFWCNPISGHATLYWYQQILGQGPKLLIQFQNNGVVDDSQLPKDRFSAERLKGVDSTLKIQPAKLEDSAVYLCASSVTGLETQYFGPGTRLLVL.

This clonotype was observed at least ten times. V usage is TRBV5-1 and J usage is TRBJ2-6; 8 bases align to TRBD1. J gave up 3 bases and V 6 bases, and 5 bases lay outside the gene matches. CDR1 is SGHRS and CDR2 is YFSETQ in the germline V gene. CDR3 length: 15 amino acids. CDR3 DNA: TGCGCCAGCAAGCAGGGGGCGCTTGGGGCCAACGTCCTGACTTTC. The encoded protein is CASKQGALGANVLTF.

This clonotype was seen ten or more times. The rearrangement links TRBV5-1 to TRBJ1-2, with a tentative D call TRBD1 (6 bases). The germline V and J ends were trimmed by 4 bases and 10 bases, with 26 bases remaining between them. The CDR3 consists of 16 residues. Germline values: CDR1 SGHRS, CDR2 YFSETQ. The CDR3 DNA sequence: TGCGCCAGCAGCCAAGACGCGGGACAACCTCACCGCTACTACACCTTC. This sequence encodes CASSQDAGQPHRYYTF. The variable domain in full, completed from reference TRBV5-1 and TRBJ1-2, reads KAGVTQTPRYLIKTRGQQVTLSCSPISGHRSVSWYQQTPGQGLQFLFEYFSETQRNKGNFPGRFSGRQFSNSRSEMNVSTLELGDSALYLCASSQDAGQPHRYYTFGSGTRLTVV.

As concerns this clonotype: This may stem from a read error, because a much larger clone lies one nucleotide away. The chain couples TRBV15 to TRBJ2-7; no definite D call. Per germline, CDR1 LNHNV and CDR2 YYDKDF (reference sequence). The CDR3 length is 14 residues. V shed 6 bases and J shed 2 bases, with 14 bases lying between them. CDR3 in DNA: TGTGCCACCAGTTTTACGTCCGACACCTACGAGCAGTACTTC. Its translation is CATSFTSDTYEQYF.

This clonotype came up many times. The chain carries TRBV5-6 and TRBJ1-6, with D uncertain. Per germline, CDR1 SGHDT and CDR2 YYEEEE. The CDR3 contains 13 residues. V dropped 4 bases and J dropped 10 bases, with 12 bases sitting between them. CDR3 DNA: TGTGCCAGCAGCCTCAGTGGACCCTCACCCCTCCACTTT. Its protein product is CASSLSGPSPLHF.